This T cell receptor (beta chain) originates from a study of blood T cell repertoires in COVID-19. Assay: immunoSEQ multiplex PCR; the TCRdb copy retains only in-frame clones and omits some. The sample contains approximately 85,000 clones, about 92% of which appear only once. Sequencing was carried out using peripheral blood. This sequence was found in a woman aged 45-60 years in a cohort sampled during active COVID-19.

The CDR3, as DNA: TGTGCCAGCAGCCAGACGGGTAATTCACCCCTCCACTTT. Protein: CASSQTGNSPLHF. The chain links TRBV9 to TRBJ1-6; D ambiguous. The germline V gene has CDR1 SGDLS and CDR2 YYNGEE. The CDR3 sequence is 13 residues long. Trimming shortened V by 4 bases and J by 6 bases, and 8 bases separated the two germline ends.